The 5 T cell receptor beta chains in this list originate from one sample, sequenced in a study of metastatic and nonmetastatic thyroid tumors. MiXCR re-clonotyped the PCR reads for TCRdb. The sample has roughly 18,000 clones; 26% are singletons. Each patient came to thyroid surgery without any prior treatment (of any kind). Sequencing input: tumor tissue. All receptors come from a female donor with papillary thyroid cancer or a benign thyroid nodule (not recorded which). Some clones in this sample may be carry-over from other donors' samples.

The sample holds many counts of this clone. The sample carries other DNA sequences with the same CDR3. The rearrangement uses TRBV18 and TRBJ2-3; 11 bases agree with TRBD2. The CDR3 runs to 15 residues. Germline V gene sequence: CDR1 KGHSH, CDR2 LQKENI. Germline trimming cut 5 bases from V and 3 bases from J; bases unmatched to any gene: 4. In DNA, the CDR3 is TGTGCCAGCTCATCAACTAGCGGGGGAACAGATACGCAGTATTTT. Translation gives CASSSTSGGTDTQYF. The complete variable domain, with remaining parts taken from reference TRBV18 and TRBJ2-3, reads NAGVMQNPRHLVRRRGQEARLRCSPMKGHSHVYWYRQLPEEGLKFMVYLQKENIIDESGMPKERFSAEFPKEGPSILRIQQVVRGDSAAYFCASSSTSGGTDTQYFGPGTRLTVL.

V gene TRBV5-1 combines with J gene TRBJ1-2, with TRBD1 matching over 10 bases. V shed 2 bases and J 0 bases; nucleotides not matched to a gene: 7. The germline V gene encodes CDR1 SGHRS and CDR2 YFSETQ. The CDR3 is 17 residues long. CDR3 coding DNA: TGCGCCAGCAGCTTTACTCCTGGACAGGGGGCTAACTATGGCTACACCTTC. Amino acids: CASSFTPGQGANYGYTF.

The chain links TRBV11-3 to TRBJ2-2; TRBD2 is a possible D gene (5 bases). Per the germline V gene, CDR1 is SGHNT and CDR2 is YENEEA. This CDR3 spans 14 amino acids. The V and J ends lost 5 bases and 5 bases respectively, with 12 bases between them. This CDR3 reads CASSLGPGTGELFF. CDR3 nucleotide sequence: TGTGCCAGCAGCCTAGGGCCGGGGACCGGGGAGCTGTTTTTT.

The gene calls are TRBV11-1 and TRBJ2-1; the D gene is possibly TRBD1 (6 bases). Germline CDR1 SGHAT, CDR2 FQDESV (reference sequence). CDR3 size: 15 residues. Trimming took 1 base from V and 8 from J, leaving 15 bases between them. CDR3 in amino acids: CASSLGWGQGHEQFF. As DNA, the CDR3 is TGTGCCAGCAGCTTAGGTTGGGGGCAGGGACATGAGCAGTTCTTC. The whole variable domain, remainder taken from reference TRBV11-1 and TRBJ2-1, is EAEVAQSPRYKITEKSQAVAFWCDPISGHATLYWYRQILGQGPELLVQFQDESVVDDSQLPKDRFSAERLKGVDSTLKIQPAELGDSAMYLCASSLGWGQGHEQFFGPGTRLTVL.

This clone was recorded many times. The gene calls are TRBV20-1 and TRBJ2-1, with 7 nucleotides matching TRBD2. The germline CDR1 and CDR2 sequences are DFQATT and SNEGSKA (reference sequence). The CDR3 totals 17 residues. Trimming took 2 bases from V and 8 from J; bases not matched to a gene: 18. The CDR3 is CSARLLRGLGGFYEQFF. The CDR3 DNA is TGCAGTGCTAGATTATTGCGGGGGTTAGGTGGGTTCTATGAGCAGTTCTTC.